The 27 T cell receptor beta chains below were found in one sample sequenced in a study of beta chain features in type 1 diabetes (dated by TCRdb to 2016 to 2019). To prepare the library, the immunoSEQ multiplex PCR assay was applied. All of the isolated RNA was reverse transcribed with the High Capacity cDNA Reverse Transcription Kit, so expressed TCRB transcripts were sequenced. Not all clones reach the TCRdb copy of this immuneACCESS table, which keeps in-frame sequences only. Checked studies attribute under half of the gap to unresolved V genes and leave the rest unexplained. Here the sample has roughly 40,000 clones; almost 65% occur a single time. The ten largest account for 2% of the sample. Specimen: Tregs from blood. This sample's cell subset or site label indicates: regulatory CD4+ T cells. These receptors originate from a woman in her twenties or thirties in good health.

CDR3 coding DNA: TGTGCCCGGGAGGGAACTAGCACAGATACGCAGTATTTT. Translation: CAREGTSTDTQYF. This chain connects TRBV30 to TRBJ2-3, with TRBD2 identical over 8 bases. J gave up 0 bases and V 8 bases, and 4 bases lay outside the gene matches. This CDR3 is built from 13 residues. CDR1 and CDR2 (germline): GTSNPN, SVGIG (reference sequence).

V and J are TRBV5-1 and TRBJ1-4, with D possibly matching TRBD1 (5 bases). This CDR3 comprises 15 residues. V gave up 3 bases and J gave up 4 bases, with 13 bases separating them. The germline CDR1 and CDR2 sequences are SGHRS and YFSETQ. DNA of the CDR3: TGCGCCAGCAGCTCGACCGGACAAGTTAATGAAAAACTGTTTTTT. Translated: CASSSTGQVNEKLFF. The variable domain in full, completed from reference TRBV5-1 and TRBJ1-4, reads KAGVTQTPRYLIKTRGQQVTLSCSPISGHRSVSWYQQTPGQGLQFLFEYFSETQRNKGNFPGRFSGRQFSNSRSEMNVSTLELGDSALYLCASSSTGQVNEKLFFGSGTQLSVL.

The CDR3 sequence is CASSRDRGLAGTYEQYF. The CDR3 DNA is TGCGCCAGCAGCCGAGATAGGGGACTAGCGGGAACCTACGAGCAGTACTTC. The rearrangement links TRBV4-1 to TRBJ2-7; TRBD2 matches at 13 bases. Germline lookup yields CDR1 MGHRA and CDR2 YSYEKL. CDR3 length: 17 amino acids. Losses at the gene ends were 4 bases for V and 2 bases for J; bases not matched to a gene: 8.

Details on this clone: The sample has other DNA sequences that encode this CDR3 too. The chain recombines TRBV20-1 with TRBJ2-3; TRBD2 matches 8 bases. Trimming took 5 bases from V and 9 from J; bases not matched to a gene: 4. Germline assignment: CDR1 DFQATT and CDR2 SNEGSKA (reference sequence). The CDR3 loop spans 11 amino acids. The CDR3 loop reads CSAASGRTQYF. The CDR3 DNA sequence: TGCAGTGCTGCTAGCGGGCGCACGCAGTATTTT.

The chain carries TRBV27 and TRBJ2-5; 12 bases are shared with TRBD2. CDR1 is MNHEY and CDR2 is SMNVEV in the germline V gene (reference sequence). CDR3 size: 16 residues. The V segment lost 2 bases and the J segment 2 bases; nucleotides outside the gene matches: 3. CDR3 nucleotides: TGTGCCAGCAGTTTAACTGGACTAGCGGGACAAGAGACCCAGTACTTC. It yields the protein CASSLTGLAGQETQYF.

The rearrangement uses TRBV5-5 and TRBJ2-1; perhaps TRBD2 as D (5 bases). Per germline, CDR1 SGHKS and CDR2 YYEKEE (reference sequence). Trimming took off 0 bases at V and 2 bases at J, with 12 bases between the two ends. The CDR3 spans 16 residues. The CDR3 region is CASSLVPGLTYNEQFF. The DNA of the CDR3 is TGTGCCAGCAGCTTGGTCCCGGGATTGACCTACAATGAGCAGTTCTTC.

This clone was observed a handful of times. The chain links TRBV27 to TRBJ2-3, with TRBD2 matching over 11 bases. J gave up 1 base and V 5 bases, and 5 bases lay outside the gene matches. The CDR3 covers 16 residues. In germline, CDR1 is MNHEY, CDR2 SMNVEV (reference sequence). This chain's CDR3 is CASSRTLAGGTDTQYF. The CDR3 DNA reads as TGTGCCAGCAGTCGGACACTAGCGGGAGGCACAGATACGCAGTATTTT.

The rearrangement uses TRBV11-2 and TRBJ2-1, with a tentative D call TRBD1 (5 bases). CDR1 and CDR2 (germline): SGHAT, FQNNGV. The CDR3 totals 14 residues. Trimming removed 5 bases at V and 2 bases at J, with 10 bases between. The CDR3 protein is CASSETGAYNEQFF. CDR3 nucleotides: TGTGCCAGCAGCGAAACAGGTGCCTACAATGAGCAGTTCTTC. The entire variable domain, with the rest obtained from reference TRBV11-2 and TRBJ2-1, is as follows: EAGVAQSPRYKIIEKRQSVAFWCNPISGHATLYWYQQILGQGPKLLIQFQNNGVVDDSQLPKDRFSAERLKGVDSTLKIQPAKLEDSAVYLCASSETGAYNEQFFGPGTRLTVL.

The chain employs TRBV4-3 and TRBJ2-3; 10 bases map to TRBD2. The CDR3 spans 15 residues. Germline V lookup: CDR1 LGHNA, CDR2 YSLEER. J lost 6 bases, V lost 2 bases, and 5 bases had no gene match. Here the CDR3 reads CASSQQREGLDTQYF. The CDR3 DNA reads TGCGCCAGCAGCCAACAGCGGGAGGGCCTTGATACGCAGTATTTT.

The rearrangement joins TRBV6-5 to TRBJ1-2; D might be TRBD1 (5 bases). CDR3 length: 13 amino acids. Germline CDR1 MNHEY, CDR2 SVGAGI. The germline V and J ends were trimmed by 3 bases and 8 bases, with 13 bases remaining between them. The CDR3 DNA follows: TGTGCCAGCAGTTATGGAAGGGGAGGCGGCTACACCTTC. The encoded protein is CASSYGRGGGYTF.

V gene TRBV4-3 combines with J gene TRBJ2-1, with 11 bases aligning to TRBD1. The trim removed 1 base at V and 8 bases at J, leaving 4 bases unmatched. The CDR3 length is 15 residues. In germline, CDR1 is LGHNA, CDR2 YSLEER. CDR3 sequence reads: CASSQGTGGWYEQFF. For the CDR3, the DNA is TGCGCCAGCAGCCAAGGGACAGGGGGCTGGTATGAGCAGTTCTTC.

The V gene is TRBV6-5, the J gene TRBJ2-7; tentatively, D is TRBD2 (6 bases). The CDR3 is 15 residues long. Trimming left V 4 bases short and J 2 bases short, with 15 bases between. Germline V gene data show CDR1 as MNHEY and CDR2 as SVGAGI. The CDR3 reads CASSLGGLSPYEQYF. The CDR3 bases are TGTGCCAGCAGTTTGGGGGGACTTTCCCCCTACGAGCAGTACTTC.

The V and J genes are TRBV2 and TRBJ2-7; D may be TRBD1 (5 bases). The length of the CDR3 is 13 residues. Trimming left V 4 bases short and J 3 bases short, with 10 bases between. CDR1 is SNHLY, CDR2 FYNNEI, per germline. The DNA for the CDR3 is TGTGCCAGCAGTGTATGGCAGGGCTACGAGCAGTACTTC. This encodes CASSVWQGYEQYF.

This chain connects TRBV27 to TRBJ2-2; TRBD2 matches 7 bases. The CDR3 runs 14 residues. The germline CDR1 and CDR2 sequences are MNHEY and SMNVEV (reference sequence). V was pared by 7 bases and J by 4 bases, with 6 bases of the junction left unmatched. This CDR3 is CASTRWGGTGELFF. The CDR3 DNA reads TGTGCCAGCACCCGTTGGGGGGGCACCGGGGAGCTGTTTTTT.

The chain joins TRBV5-4 to TRBJ2-3; D is possibly TRBD2 (5 bases). The CDR3 covers 17 residues. Trimming left V 4 bases short and J 3 bases short, with 21 bases between. The V gene's germline CDR1 is SGHNT and CDR2 YYREEE (reference sequence). The CDR3 DNA reads as TGTGCCAGCAGCACCGGCGGAGGTAGAGGAGGTACAGATACGCAGTATTTT. Residues: CASSTGGGRGGTDTQYF.

This clone occurred once. The chain has TRBV7-2 and TRBJ1-1, with D possibly TRBD1 on 6 matching bases. Germline assignment: CDR1 SGHTA and CDR2 FQGNSA. CDR3 size: 14 residues. The V gene lost 5 bases and the J gene lost 0 bases, with 10 bases spanning the gap. CDR3 in amino acids: CASSVGTLNTEAFF. DNA of the CDR3: TGTGCCAGCAGCGTAGGGACACTGAACACTGAAGCTTTCTTT.

V usage is TRBV28 and J usage is TRBJ2-2; D perhaps matches TRBD2 (5 bases). V lost 6 bases and J 7 bases, leaving 15 bases between the germline ends. The length of the CDR3 is 14 residues. Per germline, CDR1 MDHEN and CDR2 SYDVKM. The CDR3 DNA sequence: TGTGCCAGCAGGAGCGGCGGGTGGGGCGGGGAGCTGTTTTTT. Translating it yields CASRSGGWGGELFF.

The chain employs TRBV5-4 and TRBJ2-1; 9 nucleotides line up with TRBD1. The CDR3 totals 15 residues. V shed 6 bases, J shed 3 bases, and the junction held 7 bases outside the gene matches. Germline V gene data show CDR1 as SGHNT and CDR2 as YYREEE (reference sequence). CDR3 coding DNA: TGTGCCAGCACGTGGGGACAGGGCCACTACAATGAGCAGTTCTTC. Protein: CASTWGQGHYNEQFF.

The J gene is TRBJ1-1, the V gene TRBV11-2; the D gene is possibly TRBD1 (6 bases). The V gene's germline CDR1 is SGHAT and CDR2 FQNNGV. Trimming took off 1 base at V and 4 bases at J, with 10 bases between the two ends. The CDR3 contains 14 residues. The DNA of the CDR3 is TGTGCCAGCAGCTTAGGTGACAGGCTCACTGAAGCTTTCTTT. Translated, it gives CASSLGDRLTEAFF.

V is TRBV18 and J is TRBJ2-2, with a weak D call TRBD2 (6 bases). Trimming cost V 2 bases and J 5 bases, with 15 bases left between them. The CDR3 runs 16 residues. Germline V CDR1 and CDR2: KGHSH, LQKENI. As DNA, the CDR3 is TGTGCCAGCTCACCAGCGAATACGGGAGTTACCGGGGAGCTGTTTTTT. It specifies CASSPANTGVTGELFF.

J is TRBJ2-5 and V is TRBV30, with TRBD2 identical over 13 bases. This CDR3 contains 16 residues. Germline assignment: CDR1 GTSNPN and CDR2 SVGIG (reference sequence). J lost 3 bases, V lost 0 bases, and 4 bases had no gene match. The CDR3 nucleotides are TGTGCCTGGAGTGTTGGGACTAGCGGGAACAAAGAGACCCAGTACTTC. Translating gives CAWSVGTSGNKETQYF.

This clone occurred a few times. The chain joins TRBV4-3 to TRBJ1-1; D might be TRBD1 (5 bases). This CDR3 is built from 14 residues. Germline values: CDR1 LGHNA, CDR2 YSLEER. V was pared by 3 bases and J by 4 bases, with 12 bases between. The chain's CDR3 is CASSQAARATEAFF. The CDR3 DNA reads as TGCGCCAGCAGCCAGGCGGCCAGGGCCACTGAAGCTTTCTTT.

The V gene is TRBV5-1, the J gene TRBJ2-3, with 9 bases fitting TRBD2. Trimming at V came to 1 base and at J to 1 base, leaving 7 bases not matched to a gene. Germline assignment: CDR1 SGHRS and CDR2 YFSETQ. This CDR3 is 17 amino acids long. In DNA form, the CDR3 reads TGCGCCAGCAGCTTGTTAGCGGGAGAATTCGGCACAGATACGCAGTATTTT. It is translated as CASSLLAGEFGTDTQYF.

This rearrangement joins TRBV25-1 to TRBJ2-5; D is unresolved. The length of the CDR3 is 12 residues. Germline V lookup: CDR1 MGHDK, CDR2 SYGVNS. Trimming pared 6 bases from V and 4 bases from J, leaving 9 bases between. The CDR3 loop reads CASRQTLETQYF. The CDR3, as DNA: TGTGCCAGCAGACAAACCCTAGAGACCCAGTACTTC.

The J gene is TRBJ2-7, the V gene TRBV27; 8 bases fit TRBD1. Looked up from germline, CDR1 is MNHEY and CDR2 is SMNVEV (reference sequence). The V gene end was trimmed by 6 bases and the J gene end by 4 bases; junction bases not matched to a gene: 11. CDR3 length: 15 amino acids. DNA for the CDR3: TGTGCCAGCAGGATAAGGGACAGGACCGTTTACGAGCAGTACTTC. It codes for CASRIRDRTVYEQYF.

CDR3 bases: TGCAGCGTTGTCGGGACAGCCCAAGAGACCCAGTACTTC. It encodes CSVVGTAQETQYF. The J gene is TRBJ2-5, the V gene TRBV29-1, with 7 bases identical to TRBD1. V dropped 4 bases and J dropped 1; count of bases not matched to a gene: 3. The CDR3 sequence is 13 residues long. CDR1 is SQVTM and CDR2 is ANQGSEA in the germline V gene.

V usage is TRBV30 and J usage is TRBJ1-4; D is uncertain. The germline CDR1 and CDR2 sequences are GTSNPN and SVGIG (reference sequence). V dropped 1 base and J dropped 7 bases, with 16 bases sitting between them. This CDR3 has 15 amino acids. CDR3 DNA: TGTGCCTGGAGTGAACGACTTTTCGGAGGTGAAAAACTGTTTTTT. Translated, it gives CAWSERLFGGEKLFF.